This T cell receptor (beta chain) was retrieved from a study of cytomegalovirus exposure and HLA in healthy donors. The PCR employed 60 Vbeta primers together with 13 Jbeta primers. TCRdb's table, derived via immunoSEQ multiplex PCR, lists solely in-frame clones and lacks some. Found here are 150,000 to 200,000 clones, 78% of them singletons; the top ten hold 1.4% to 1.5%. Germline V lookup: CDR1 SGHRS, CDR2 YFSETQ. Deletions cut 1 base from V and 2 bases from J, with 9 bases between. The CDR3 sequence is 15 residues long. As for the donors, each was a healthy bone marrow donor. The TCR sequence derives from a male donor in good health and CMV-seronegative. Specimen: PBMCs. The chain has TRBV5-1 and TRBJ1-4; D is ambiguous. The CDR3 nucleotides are TGCGCCAGCAGCTTGTCCGCAGGCACTAATGAAAAACTGTTTTTT. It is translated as CASSLSAGTNEKLFF.